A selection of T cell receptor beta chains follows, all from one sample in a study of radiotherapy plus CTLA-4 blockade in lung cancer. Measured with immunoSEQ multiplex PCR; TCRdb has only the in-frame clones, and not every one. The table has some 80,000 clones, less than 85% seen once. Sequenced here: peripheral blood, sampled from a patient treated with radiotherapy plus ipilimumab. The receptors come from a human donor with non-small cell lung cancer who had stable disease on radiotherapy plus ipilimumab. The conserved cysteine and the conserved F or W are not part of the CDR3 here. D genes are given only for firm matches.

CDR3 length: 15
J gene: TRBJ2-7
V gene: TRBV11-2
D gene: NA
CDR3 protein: ASSPQVRAIGSYEQY

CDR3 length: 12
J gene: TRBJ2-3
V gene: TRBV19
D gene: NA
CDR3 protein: ASSIATATDTQY

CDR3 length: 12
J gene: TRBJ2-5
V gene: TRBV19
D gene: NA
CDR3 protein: ASSSDPAQETQY

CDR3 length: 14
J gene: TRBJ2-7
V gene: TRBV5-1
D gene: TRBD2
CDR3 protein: ASSLVLAGGLREQY

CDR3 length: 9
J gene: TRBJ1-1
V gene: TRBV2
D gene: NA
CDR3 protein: ASHRNTEAF

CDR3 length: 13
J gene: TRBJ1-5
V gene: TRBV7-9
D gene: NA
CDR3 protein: ASSLGGTPQQPQH

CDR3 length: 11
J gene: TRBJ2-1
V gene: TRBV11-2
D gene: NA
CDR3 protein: ASASTRGGEQF

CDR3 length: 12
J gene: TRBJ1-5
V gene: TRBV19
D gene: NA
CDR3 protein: ASSSRGTDQPQH

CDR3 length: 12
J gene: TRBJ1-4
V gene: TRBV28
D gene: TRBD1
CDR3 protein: ASSLTGGNEKLF

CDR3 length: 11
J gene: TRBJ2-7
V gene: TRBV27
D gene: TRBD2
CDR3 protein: ASRGGGSYEQY

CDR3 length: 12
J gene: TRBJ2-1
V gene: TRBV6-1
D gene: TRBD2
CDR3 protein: ASSYGTSGNEQF

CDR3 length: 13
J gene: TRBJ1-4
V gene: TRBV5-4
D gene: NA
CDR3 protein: ASSSPTGTNEKLF

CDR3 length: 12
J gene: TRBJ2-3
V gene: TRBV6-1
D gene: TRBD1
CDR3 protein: ASSRDRGADTQY

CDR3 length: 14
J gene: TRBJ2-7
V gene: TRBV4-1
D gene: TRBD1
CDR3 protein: ASSQAGGMGTYEQY

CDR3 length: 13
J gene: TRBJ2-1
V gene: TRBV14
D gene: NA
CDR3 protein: ASSQDQSPSSEQF

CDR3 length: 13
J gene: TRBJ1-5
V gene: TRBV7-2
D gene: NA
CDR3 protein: ASSLVRALNQPQH

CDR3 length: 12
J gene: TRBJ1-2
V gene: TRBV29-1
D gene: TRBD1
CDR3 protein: SVASTGGVYGYT

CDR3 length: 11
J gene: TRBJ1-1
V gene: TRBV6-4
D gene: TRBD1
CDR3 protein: ASREGQGRGAF

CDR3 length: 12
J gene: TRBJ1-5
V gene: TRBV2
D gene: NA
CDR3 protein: ASSEEGGNQPQH

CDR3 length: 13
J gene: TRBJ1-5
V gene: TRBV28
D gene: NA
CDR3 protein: ASSLPGPRGQPQH

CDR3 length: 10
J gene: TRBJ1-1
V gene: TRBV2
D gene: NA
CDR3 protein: ASTRGNTEAF

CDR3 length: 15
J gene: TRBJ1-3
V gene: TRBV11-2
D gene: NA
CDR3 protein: ASSLDRVRSSGNTIY

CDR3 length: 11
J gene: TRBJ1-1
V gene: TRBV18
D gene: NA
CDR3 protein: ASSPPPVTEAF

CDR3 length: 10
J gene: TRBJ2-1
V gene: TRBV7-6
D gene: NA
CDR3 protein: ASSLVGTEQF

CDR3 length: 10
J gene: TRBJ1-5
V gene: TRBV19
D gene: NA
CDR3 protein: ASSTSLEPQH

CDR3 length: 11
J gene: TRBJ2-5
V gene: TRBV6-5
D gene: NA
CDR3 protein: ATARGQWETQY

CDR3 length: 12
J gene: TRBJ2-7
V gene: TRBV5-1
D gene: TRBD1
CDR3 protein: ASSSRTGYYEQY

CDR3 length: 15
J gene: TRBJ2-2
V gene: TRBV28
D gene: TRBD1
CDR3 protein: ASSLSTGGRWTGELF

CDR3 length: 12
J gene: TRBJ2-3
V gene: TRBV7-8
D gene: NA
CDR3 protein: ASSPLWGADTQY

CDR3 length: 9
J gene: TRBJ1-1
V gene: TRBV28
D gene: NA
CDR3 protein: ASSAGSEAF

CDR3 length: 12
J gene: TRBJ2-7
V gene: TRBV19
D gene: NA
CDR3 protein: ASSIRGTSYEQY

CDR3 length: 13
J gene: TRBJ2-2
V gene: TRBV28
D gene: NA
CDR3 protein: ASSTGTGGTGELF

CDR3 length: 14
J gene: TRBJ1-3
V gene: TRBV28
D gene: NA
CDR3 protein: ASSSPTHYSGNTIY

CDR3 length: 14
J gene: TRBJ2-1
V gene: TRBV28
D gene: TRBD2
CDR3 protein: ASSFPPGRSYNEQF

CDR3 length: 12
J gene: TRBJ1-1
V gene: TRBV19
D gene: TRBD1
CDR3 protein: ASSVFQGATEAF

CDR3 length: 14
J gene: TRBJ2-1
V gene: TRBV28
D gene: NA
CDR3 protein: ASSLRGTEQNNEQF

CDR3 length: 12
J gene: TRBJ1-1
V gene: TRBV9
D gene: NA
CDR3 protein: ASSRGGRDTEAF

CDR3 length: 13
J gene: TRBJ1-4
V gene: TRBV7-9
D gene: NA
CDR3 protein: ASKSDSTTNEKLF